The 18 T cell receptor beta chains below all came from one sample that was sequenced in a study of control samples from healthy donors and cancer patients. The data were produced by immunoSEQ multiplex PCR, yet TCRdb's version contains in-frame clones alone and is incomplete. The table includes some 120,000 clones, around 87% detected once. The sample taken for sequencing was blood. The receptors were gathered from a man aged 40-49 years in good health.

This chain uses TRBV19 with TRBJ1-5; 10 bases fit TRBD1. The V and J ends lost 1 base and 0 bases, in that order; junction bases with no gene match: 3. CDR3 length: 17 residues. Germline CDR1 reads LNHDA; CDR2 reads SQIVND (reference sequence). The CDR3 spells CASSIGGTGDSNQPQHF. The CDR3 DNA reads TGTGCCAGTAGTATAGGAGGGACAGGGGATAGCAATCAGCCCCAGCATTTT. Variable domain in full (rest from reference TRBV19 and TRBJ1-5): DGGITQSPKYLFRKEGQNVTLSCEQNLNHDAMYWYRQDPGQGLRLIYYSQIVNDFQKGDIAEGYSVSREKKESFPLTVTSAQKNPTAFYLCASSIGGTGDSNQPQHFGDGTRLSIL.

The chain uses TRBV2 and TRBJ2-3; TRBD2 aligns across 8 bases. Germline V gene lookup returns CDR1 SNHLY and CDR2 FYNNEI. The CDR3 runs to 16 residues. V lost 4 bases, J lost 2 bases, and 8 bases stayed unmatched. CDR3 in amino acids: CASSVGLAGLTDTQYF. DNA for the CDR3: TGTGCCAGCAGTGTAGGGCTAGCGGGCCTCACAGATACGCAGTATTTT.

The rearrangement links TRBV20-1 to TRBJ2-1, with D hard to call. Trimming shortened V by 3 bases and J by 4 bases, and 4 bases separated the two germline ends. The germline gives CDR1 DFQATT, CDR2 SNEGSKA (reference sequence). CDR3 length: 11 residues. The CDR3 bases are TGCAGTGCTAGTGGTTACAATGAGCAGTTCTTC. Protein sequence: CSASGYNEQFF.

The genes are TRBV3-1 (or the pseudogene TRBV3-2) and TRBJ1-1, with D possibly matching TRBD1 (5 bases). Germline V gene sequence: CDR1 LGHDT, CDR2 YNNKEL (reference sequence). The CDR3 is made up of 14 amino acids. The ends were cut back, 1 base at V and 5 bases at J, with 11 bases in the middle. The CDR3 nucleotides are TGTGCCAGCAGCCAAGGAAGGGGAGGGACTGAAGCTTTCTTT. It translates to CASSQGRGGTEAFF.

The rearrangement joins TRBV7-9 to TRBJ2-7; 8 nucleotides agree with TRBD1. Trimming removed 4 bases from V and 3 bases from J; junction bases left unmatched: 8. The germline CDR1 and CDR2 sequences are SEHNR and FQNEAQ (reference sequence). CDR3 size: 15 residues. CDR3 coding DNA: TGTGCCAGCAGCTCACCGGACAGGGCGTACTACGAGCAGTACTTC. It codes for CASSSPDRAYYEQYF.

This clone was picked up a small number of times. The rearrangement joins TRBV5-4 to TRBJ1-2; D gene unclear. The germline V gene has CDR1 SGHNT and CDR2 YYREEE (reference sequence). The CDR3 length is 12 residues. V was clipped by 3 bases and J by 8 bases, with 11 bases between them. The chain's CDR3 is CASSSQPTGYTF. CDR3 DNA sequence: TGTGCCAGCAGCTCCCAACCAACCGGCTACACCTTC.

The chain is built from TRBV7-2 and TRBJ1-5; tentative D call: TRBD1 (5 bases). CDR1 is SGHTA, CDR2 FQGNSA, per germline. V was shortened by 5 bases and J by 4 bases, with 21 bases between the two germline ends. CDR3 length equals 17 residues. The CDR3 protein is CASSKQQDLLGNQPQHF. CDR3 DNA: TGTGCCAGCAGCAAGCAACAGGACCTTCTAGGTAATCAGCCCCAGCATTTT.

V and J are TRBV2 and TRBJ2-5; possible D gene TRBD1, 6 bases. This CDR3 spans 13 amino acids. V was pared by 6 bases and J by 4 bases, with 12 bases between. CDR1 and CDR2 from the germline V gene are SNHLY and FYNNEI. Here the CDR3 reads CASSRQDIETQYF. DNA for the CDR3: TGTGCCAGCAGCAGACAGGATATAGAGACCCAGTACTTC. Based on the CDR3 plus reference TRBV2 and TRBJ2-5, the full variable domain is EPEVTQTPSHQVTQMGQEVILRCVPISNHLYFYWYRQILGQKVEFLVSFYNNEISEKSEIFDDQFSVERPDGSNFTLKIRSTKLEDSAMYFCASSRQDIETQYFGPGTRLLVL.

This clone was detected a few times. This sequence joins TRBV7-2 and TRBJ1-6; D unresolved. CDR3 size: 15 residues. V was pared by 1 base and J by 0 bases, with 4 bases between. CDR1 and CDR2 from the germline V gene are SGHTA and FQGNSA. CDR3 protein: CASSLDSSYNSPLHF. CDR3 nucleotide sequence: TGTGCCAGCAGCTTAGACAGCTCCTATAATTCACCCCTCCACTTT.

This chain uses TRBV7-9 with TRBJ1-6, with TRBD1 matching over 7 bases. From germline, CDR1 is SEHNR and CDR2 FQNEAQ (reference sequence). The length of the CDR3 is 17 residues. V shed 5 bases and J 9 bases; nucleotides not matched to a gene: 16. In DNA form, the CDR3 reads TGTGCCAGCAGCCCAGGAGCAGGGGGTGTCTCGGGTTCACCCCTCCACTTT. This sequence encodes CASSPGAGGVSGSPLHF.

This CDR3 is CSVGFRDSDYEQYF. CDR3 nucleotides: TGCAGCGTTGGGTTCCGGGACAGCGATTACGAGCAGTACTTC. The chain recombines TRBV29-1 with TRBJ2-7, with 7 bases matching TRBD1. Looked up from germline, CDR1 is SQVTM and CDR2 is ANQGSEA. This CDR3 is built from 14 residues. The V gene end was trimmed by 4 bases and the J gene end by 4 bases; junction bases not matched to a gene: 10.

The V gene is TRBV24-1, the J gene TRBJ2-2; 10 nucleotides align to TRBD1. J gave up 9 bases and V 1 base, and 7 bases lay outside the gene matches. Per the germline V gene, CDR1 is KGHDR and CDR2 is SFDVKD. This CDR3 has 16 amino acids. The CDR3 is CATSDFPGQGLRELFF. The CDR3 nucleotides read TGTGCCACCAGTGATTTTCCGGGACAGGGGTTAAGGGAGCTGTTTTTT.

This sequence joins TRBV7-3 and TRBJ2-7; D remains unclear. Looked up from germline, CDR1 is SGHTA and CDR2 is FQGTGA. Deletions cut 4 bases from V and 8 bases from J, with 12 bases between. The CDR3 is 12 residues long. In nucleotides, the CDR3 is TGTGCCAGCAGCTCCCCCCCAGGCCAGCAGTACTTC. The encoded protein is CASSSPPGQQYF.

The chain employs TRBV25-1 and TRBJ1-2; 7 nucleotides align to TRBD1. Germline lookup yields CDR1 MGHDK and CDR2 SYGVNS. Trimming removed 0 bases from V and 7 bases from J; junction bases left unmatched: 8. The CDR3 has 15 residues. The CDR3 reads CASSEYLNRGGGYTF. CDR3 bases: TGTGCCAGCAGTGAATATTTGAACAGGGGTGGTGGCTACACCTTC.

The rearrangement joins TRBV2 to TRBJ1-1; perhaps TRBD1 as D (5 bases). Germline CDR1 reads SNHLY; CDR2 reads FYNNEI. This CDR3 has 13 amino acids. V lost 4 bases to trimming and J lost 6 bases, with 12 bases between them. The CDR3 coding sequence is TGTGCCAGCAGTGTAGCCCGGGGGGCTGAAGCTTTCTTT. Translation gives CASSVARGAEAFF.

The chain employs TRBV14 and TRBJ1-1; tentative D call: TRBD1 (5 bases). This CDR3 is built from 16 residues. The germline gives CDR1 SGHDN, CDR2 FVKESK. The germline V and J ends were trimmed by 4 bases and 0 bases, with 15 bases remaining between them. The CDR3 loop reads CASSPIAREVNTEAFF. In DNA, the CDR3 is TGTGCCAGCAGCCCAATCGCCAGGGAAGTGAACACTGAAGCTTTCTTT.

The chain joins TRBV9 to TRBJ2-3; 8 bases line up with TRBD2. The germline gives CDR1 SGDLS, CDR2 YYNGEE. CDR3 length: 15 residues. Germline trimming cut 2 bases from V and 0 bases from J; bases unmatched to any gene: 2. The CDR3 is CASSVLAGSTDTQYF. The CDR3 nucleotides are TGTGCCAGCAGCGTCTTAGCGGGGAGCACAGATACGCAGTATTTT.

A single count supports this clone. This chain joins TRBV18 and TRBJ2-5; D perhaps matches TRBD2 (7 bases). V shed 3 bases and J shed 3 bases, with 11 bases lying between them. This CDR3 spans 14 amino acids. Germline V CDR1 and CDR2: KGHSH, LQKENI. The CDR3 DNA is TGTGCCAGCTCACCGGGGGGGGCGGAAGAGACCCAGTACTTC. Its protein product is CASSPGGAEETQYF.